This T cell receptor (beta chain) was profiled in a study of T cells in localized non-small cell lung cancer (TCRdb year 2020). The study in broad terms: The study examined T cell repertoires in 236 patients with early-stage NSCLC and compared tumors with uninvolved tumor-adjacent lungs. The cohort comprised around 240 treatment-naïve NSCLC patients with resected, localized lung tumors. The mean age of the NSCLC patients was less than 70 years, with about 120 men and around 100 women.

At diagnosis, peripheral blood, uninvolved tumor-adjacent lung and tumor were collected and were preserved as a mix of fresh-frozen and FFPE material. For TCR repertoire profiling, the blood samples were analyzed as peripheral blood mononuclear cells. As for this clone: The target of this receptor is not known. No qualities accompany the bases; no much larger clone lies one base away.

The paper's findings and limits, for the study overall: Uninvolved tumor-adjacent lung showed the highest T cell clonality, higher than tumor, which suggests more focused antigenic responses in the uninvolved tumor-adjacent lung. Higher T cell density in blood was associated with longer overall survival, whereas higher clonality in adjacent lung was associated with shorter survival. A median of around 50 of the top 100 tumor clones were detected in paired uninvolved adjacent lung, and about 29 of these tumor clones were also found among the top 100 clones of the paired uninvolved adjacent lung. Since the design was exploratory, TCR variables were selected using unadjusted p-values with no false-discovery rate correction. Because multi-region sequencing of the tumors was not done, intratumor heterogeneity could not be ruled out.

The immunoSEQ Assay was used to sequence TCR beta CDR3 regions from DNA. The authors' analysis ran thus. To compute T cell density, TCR beta template counts were normalized to usable DNA, which was estimated by amplifying housekeeping genes. Richness was estimated with the preseqR package, extrapolating to 400,000 templates for PBMC samples and 120,000 templates for tissue samples. Clonality was defined as one minus Pielou's evenness. To identify tissue-enriched TCRs, differential abundance testing was run on productive amino-acid clonotypes with a minimum total count of 5 and an alpha of 0.1. The Jaccard Index and the Morisita Overlap Index were used to quantify repertoire overlap between compartments. TCR beta CDR3s were clustered by GLIPH together with public tetramer-defined viral CDR3s, and at least three viral sequences plus V-gene enrichment were required for viral motifs. TCRdb limited this immuneACCESS table to in-frame rearrangements with V and J called. A share of clones is missing; checked studies link under half to unresolved V genes, and the rest is unexplained. From that table come the V and J calls and clone size; the DNA was used to work out D and trimming. The sample profile shows approximately 45,000 clones; around 86% of them were found once. The biggest ten clones account for approximately 17% of the sample.

The CDR3 contains 13 residues, cysteine and phenylalanine counted. The kept DNA is CDR3 alone, 39 bases in frame from the first base. Relative to germline, V is 0 bases shorter and J is 5 bases shorter, with 5 bases between their ends. The germline V gene encodes CDR1 LNHNV and CDR2 YYDKDF (reference sequence). The clonotype originates from a man aged 40 to 75 with stage III lung adenocarcinoma. This sequence uses TRBV15 and TRBJ1-5; too little of a D gene remains to name it. Sequenced here: peripheral blood mononuclear cells, sampled before any cancer treatment. The base sequence is TGTGCCACCAGCAGAGATGACCATCAGCCCCAGCATTTT. Translated, this is CATSRDDHQPQHF. The entire variable domain, with the stretches around the CDR3 drawn from the reference TRBV15 and TRBJ1-5 proteins, is DAMVIQNPRYQVTQFGKPVTLSCSQTLNHNVMYWYQQKSSQAPKLLFHYYDKDFNNEADTPDNFQSRRPNTSFCFLDIRSPGLGDTAMYLCATSRDDHQPQHFGDGTRLSIL.